What follows describes a single T cell receptor beta chain. The data were produced by immunoSEQ multiplex PCR, yet TCRdb's version contains in-frame clones alone and is incomplete. The repertoire holds hundreds of thousands of clones, with about 88% as singletons. This CDR3 is built from 15 residues. CDR1 and CDR2 (germline): MDHEN, SYDVKM. Trimming removed 3 bases from V and 1 base from J; junction bases left unmatched: 1. This entry is derived from a study of blood T cell repertoires in COVID-19. The sequencing sample was made of PBMCs or T cells enriched from blood (not recorded which). The rearrangement uses TRBV28 and TRBJ2-3, with TRBD1 matching over 10 bases. The TCR sequence derives from a woman in her late teens or twenties who had been exposed to COVID-19. CDR3 sequence (DNA): TGTGCCAGCAGTTTTGGGACAGGGGGCACAGATACGCAGTATTTT. This encodes CASSFGTGGTDTQYF.